What follows describes a single T cell receptor (beta chain). The data were obtained in a study of identifying expanded T cells in peripheral blood. In germline, CDR1 is MDHEN, CDR2 SYDVKM. The CDR3 runs to 15 residues. The V gene end was trimmed by 3 bases and the J gene end by 2 bases; junction bases not matched to a gene: 5. Generated by immunoSEQ multiplex PCR, the TCRdb table keeps only in-frame clones and is missing some. The sample shows approximately 120,000 clones, less than 90% of them seen only once. The source is a person aged 18-70 years in good health. This chain connects TRBV28 to TRBJ2-3, with TRBD2 matching 7 bases. The sequenced material came from blood. CDR3 sequence (DNA): TGTGCCAGCAGTTTGAGAGCGGGGTACACAGATACGCAGTATTTT. Its translation is CASSLRAGYTDTQYF.